A single sample is the source of the 8 T cell receptor beta chains below, sequenced in a study of human T cells and chemical hapten exposure. TCRdb redid the calling of the RACE reads with MiXCR, one entry per CDR3 protein. This table has roughly 60,000 distinct CDR3 sequences, 12% appearing once. Time point of the sample: patch test 3, about 24 weeks after DPC sensitization. Treatment denoted: therapeutic diphenylcyclopropenone sensitization with weekly scalp DPC. The sample consisted of whole blood, taken in connection with sensitization to the hapten diphenylcyclopropenone (DPC). These receptors were collected from a man aged 30-40 years with alopecia areata. Some clones in this sample may be carry-over from other donors' samples.

This clonotype came up many times. This chain uses TRBV25-1 with TRBJ2-7, with 8 nucleotides matching TRBD1. V dropped 1 base and J dropped 5; count of bases not matched to a gene: 10. This CDR3 comprises 16 residues. Per germline, CDR1 MGHDK and CDR2 SYGVNS. The CDR3 DNA reads as TGTGCCAGCAGTGAATTGGGGGCAGGGGGCTTAAACGAGCAGTACTTC. It specifies CASSELGAGGLNEQYF.

In this sample, this clonotype turned up many times. J is TRBJ2-3 and V is TRBV7-2; D uncertain. Germline assignment: CDR1 SGHTA and CDR2 FQGNSA. Trimming removed 8 bases from V and 3 bases from J, with 15 bases in between. The CDR3 runs to 14 residues. The CDR3 coding sequence is TGTGCCAGCGGGTGGGCCTTTGAAACAGATACGCAGTATTTT. Its protein is CASGWAFETDTQYF.

The sample holds many counts of this clonotype. This chain links TRBV28 with TRBJ1-6, with D possibly matching TRBD1 (6 bases). V lost 5 bases and J lost 7, with 15 bases in between. Germline V lookup: CDR1 MDHEN, CDR2 SYDVKM. This CDR3 is 15 amino acids long. CDR3 coding DNA: TGTGCCAGCAGTAAACAGGGTTTCAAAAATTCACCCCTCCACTTT. Translated, it gives CASSKQGFKNSPLHF.

This clonotype was seen more than once but under ten times. J is TRBJ1-3 and V is TRBV12-3 or TRBV12-4; D remains ambiguous. Trimming stripped 4 bases from V and 4 bases from J, with 17 bases between. The CDR3 is made up of 16 amino acids. CDR3 protein: CASSSYSRGTGNTIYF. CDR3 nucleotides: TGTGCCAGCAGTTCCTACTCGAGAGGAACGGGAAACACCATATATTTT.

This clonotype was counted at least ten times. The genes are TRBV7-6 and TRBJ2-3; tentative D call: TRBD1 (5 bases). The germline V gene has CDR1 SGHVS and CDR2 FNYEAQ. With 0 bases removed from V and 2 bases from J, the gap between germline ends came to 15 bases. The CDR3 is 17 residues long. CDR3 coding DNA: TGTGCCAGCAGCTTAGCGCAGTCAGGGCCCTTCACAGATACGCAGTATTTT. This sequence encodes CASSLAQSGPFTDTQYF. Based on the CDR3 plus reference TRBV7-6 and TRBJ2-3, the full variable domain is GAGVSQSPRYKVTKRGQDVALRCDPISGHVSLYWYRQALGQGPEFLTYFNYEAQQDKSGLPNDRFSAERPEGSISTLTIQRTEQRDSAMYRCASSLAQSGPFTDTQYFGPGTRLTVL.

This clonotype was counted at least ten times. The CDR3 is CASSLDPLAGEQYF. CDR3 DNA: TGTGCCAGCAGTTTAGACCCCCTAGCAGGAGAGCAGTACTTC. The rearrangement joins TRBV12-3 or TRBV12-4 to TRBJ2-7, with D possibly TRBD2 on 5 matching bases. The CDR3 is made up of 14 amino acids. Trimming removed 1 base from V and 7 bases from J, with 14 bases in between.

This clonotype was counted at least ten times. This chain joins TRBV7-9 and TRBJ1-3; TRBD1 is a possible D gene (5 bases). Germline CDR1 is SEHNR and CDR2 is FQNEAQ (reference sequence). This CDR3 comprises 15 residues. Trimming removed 2 bases at V and 8 bases at J, with 16 bases between. The CDR3 DNA is TGTGCCAGCAGCTTACAAACGGTTGGGGGAGACACCATATATTTT. Translation gives CASSLQTVGGDTIYF.

This clonotype has only a few counts. The rearrangement links TRBV6-5 to TRBJ2-7; 14 bases are shared with TRBD2. The CDR3 spans 17 residues. Germline trimming cut 4 bases from V and 6 bases from J; bases unmatched to any gene: 11. Germline CDR1 and CDR2: MNHEY and SVGAGI. CDR3 DNA sequence: TGTGCCAGCAGTTCTCGACTAGCGGGGGGGCCTTTGTCCGAGCAGTACTTC. This sequence encodes CASSSRLAGGPLSEQYF.